This T cell receptor beta chain appears in the sequencing data of a study of chemoradiotherapy in HPV16-positive cancers. This table comes from immunoSEQ multiplex PCR, and its TCRdb copy is limited to in-frame clones, with some not included. The sample has 2,700 or so clones, 87% seen once. The sequencing used tumor tissue, collected from a patient who underwent chemoradiotherapy. The clonotype originates from a human donor with HPV-associated anogenital cancer.

The CDR3 loop is CASSTGLAAHEQYF. In DNA, the CDR3 is TGTGCCAGCAGCACGGGACTAGCGGCACACGAGCAGTACTTC. The chain employs TRBV5-6 and TRBJ2-5; 11 bases are shared with TRBD2. The closer fit of TRBJ2-7 to the DNA end suggests the J call may be wrong. This CDR3 is 14 amino acids long. Germline V gene data show CDR1 as SGHDT and CDR2 as YYEEEE.